One and the same sample provided the 2 T cell receptor beta chains below, sequenced in a study of beta chain features in type 1 diabetes. Reverse transcription of all isolated RNA meant that expressed TCRB transcripts were sequenced. TCRdb's copy holds only in-frame clones and misses some; the assay was immunoSEQ multiplex PCR. The table lists fewer than 550,000 clones, about an eighth of them singletons. Sequenced input: naive CD4+ T cells from blood. These receptors all stem from a woman between 18 and 29 years old in good health.

This chain connects TRBV7-2 to TRBJ2-1; TRBD1 matches at 9 bases. Germline V lookup: CDR1 SGHTA, CDR2 FQGNSA. This CDR3 is 18 amino acids long. V shed 7 bases, J shed 4 bases, and the junction held 17 bases outside the gene matches. The CDR3, as DNA: TGTGCCAGCAAAGGCACAGGGGGCACAGCGGGATCGTACAATGAGCAGTTCTTC. Translation gives CASKGTGGTAGSYNEQFF.

The chain combines TRBV7-2 with TRBJ2-5; maybe TRBD1 (6 bases). The CDR3 runs to 14 residues. Germline values: CDR1 SGHTA, CDR2 FQGNSA. Trimming pared 5 bases from V and 5 bases from J, leaving 15 bases between. CDR3 protein: CASSPTGWEETQYF. CDR3 coding DNA: TGTGCCAGCAGCCCAACAGGGTGGGAGGAGACCCAGTACTTC.